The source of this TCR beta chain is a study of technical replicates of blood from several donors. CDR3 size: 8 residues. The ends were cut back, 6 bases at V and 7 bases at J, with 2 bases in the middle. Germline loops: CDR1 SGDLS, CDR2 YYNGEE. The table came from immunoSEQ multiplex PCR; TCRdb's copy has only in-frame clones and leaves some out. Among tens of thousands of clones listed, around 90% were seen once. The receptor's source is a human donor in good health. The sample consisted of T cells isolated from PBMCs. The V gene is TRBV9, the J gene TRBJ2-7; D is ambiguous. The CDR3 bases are TGTGCCAGCATAGAGCAGTACTTC. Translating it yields CASIEQYF.